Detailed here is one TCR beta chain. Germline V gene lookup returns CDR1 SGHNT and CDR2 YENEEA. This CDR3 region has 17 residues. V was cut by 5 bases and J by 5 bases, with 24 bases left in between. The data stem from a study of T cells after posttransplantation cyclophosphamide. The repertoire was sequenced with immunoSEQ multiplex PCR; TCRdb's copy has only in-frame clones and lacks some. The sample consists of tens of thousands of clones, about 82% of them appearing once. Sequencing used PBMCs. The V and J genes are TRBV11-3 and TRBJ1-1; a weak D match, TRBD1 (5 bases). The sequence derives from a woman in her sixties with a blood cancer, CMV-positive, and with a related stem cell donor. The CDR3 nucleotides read TGTGCCAGCAGCCAATTTGGGGGTTCCGGGGGTGGGACTGAAGCTTTCTTT. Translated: CASSQFGGSGGGTEAFF.